Below, one T cell receptor beta chain is given with its context. Which antigen it targets is not known. It has no much larger one-base neighbor in the sample; base qualities were not kept. These data are taken from a study of technical replicates of blood from four donors (dated by TCRdb to the late 2010s). At the junction V is shortened by 5 bases and J by 1 base, with 14 bases in between. Spanning cysteine to phenylalanine, the CDR3 consists of 15 amino acids. CDR3 DNA is the only sequence kept; it has 45 bases, read in frame from the first base. The CDR1 and CDR2 encoded by the germline V gene are SGHTA and FQGNSA. Receptors were amplified or captured by the immunoSEQ multiplex PCR assay. TCRdb limited this immuneACCESS table to in-frame rearrangements with V and J called. A share of clones is missing; checked studies link under half to unresolved V genes, and the rest is unexplained. For this sample there are 50,000 to 55,000 clones; about 86% appear just once. Approximately 5.9% of the sample is in the top ten clones.

This TCR was sampled from a human donor in good health. Some clones in this sample may be carry-over from other donors' samples. Sequencing used PBMCs. Recombination joined TRBV7-2 with TRBJ1-2; a tentative D call is TRBD1 (6 bases match). This receptor has the CDR3 CASSQGHSINYGYTF. The sequenced DNA is TGTGCCAGCAGCCAGGGACATTCGATTAACTATGGCTACACCTTC.